What follows are 10 T cell receptor beta chains derived from one specimen sequenced in a study of cytomegalovirus exposure and HLA in healthy donors. The assay was immunoSEQ multiplex PCR, and TCRdb's table has in-frame clones only and misses some. The table records some 150,000 clones, more than 70% of them present only once. The material sequenced was PBMCs. The receptors here all came from a human donor in good health.

The chain has TRBV10-1 and TRBJ1-1, with unresolved D. Trimming left V 0 bases short and J 0 bases short, with 8 bases between. The CDR3 has 15 amino acids. Germline V CDR1 and CDR2: WNHNN, SYGVQD (reference sequence). The CDR3 DNA is TGCGCCAGCAGTGAGTCGGCGGCCATGAACACTGAAGCTTTCTTT. Protein product: CASSESAAMNTEAFF.

The chain couples TRBV7-2 to TRBJ1-5; perhaps TRBD1 as D (6 bases). CDR1 and CDR2 (germline): SGHTA, FQGNSA. The CDR3 sequence is 15 residues long. V lost 1 base to trimming and J lost 6 bases, with 13 bases between them. The CDR3 spells CASSLGQARGQPQHF. The CDR3 nucleotides are TGTGCCAGCAGCTTAGGACAGGCTCGGGGTCAGCCCCAGCATTTT.

The V and J genes are TRBV29-1 and TRBJ2-7, with TRBD1 matching 7 bases. This CDR3 contains 12 residues. V gave up 7 bases and J gave up 0 bases; unmatched junction bases: 3. CDR1 is SQVTM, CDR2 ANQGSEA, per germline. The CDR3: CSATGNSYEQYF. The CDR3 DNA reads as TGCAGCGCGACAGGGAACTCCTACGAGCAGTACTTC.

This chain uses TRBV27 with TRBJ1-1; D is ambiguous. The CDR3 is 13 residues long. The germline gives CDR1 MNHEY, CDR2 SMNVEV (reference sequence). The ends were cut back, 7 bases at V and 6 bases at J, with 15 bases in the middle. CDR3 amino acids: CASTPGGRSEAFF. The CDR3 nucleotides are TGTGCCAGCACCCCAGGAGGGAGGTCTGAAGCTTTCTTT.

Concerning this clone itself: An end of the junction does not agree with germline; a read error may underlie this. The chain couples TRBV27 to TRBJ1-5; 7 bases are shared with TRBD1. The CDR3 extends over 13 amino acids. From germline, CDR1 is MNHEY and CDR2 SMNVEV (reference sequence). The CDR3, as DNA: TGTGCCAGCAGCCGGGACAGATATCAACCCCAGCATTTT. Encoded protein: CASSRDRYQPQHF.

The chain employs TRBV5-6 and TRBJ2-7; TRBD1 matches at 8 bases. The CDR3 loop spans 15 amino acids. The J segment lost 2 bases and the V segment lost 0 bases, leaving 4 bases of the junction unmatched. In germline, CDR1 is SGHDT, CDR2 YYEEEE. As DNA, the CDR3 is TGTGCCAGCAGCTTGGGACAGGGGACCCCCTACGAGCAGTACTTC. Encoded protein: CASSLGQGTPYEQYF.

This chain uses TRBV7-2 with TRBJ1-1; 10 bases match TRBD1. V gave up 8 bases and J gave up 5 bases; unmatched junction bases: 5. Germline values: CDR1 SGHTA, CDR2 FQGNSA. The CDR3 totals 13 residues. CDR3 sequence (DNA): TGTGCCAGCCTGACAGGGGGCGGGACTGAAGCTTTCTTT. Translated, it gives CASLTGGGTEAFF. Variable domain in full (rest from reference TRBV7-2 and TRBJ1-1): GAGVSQSPSNKVTEKGKDVELRCDPISGHTALYWYRQSLGQGLEFLIYFQGNSAPDKSGLPSDRFSAERTGGSVSTLTIQRTQQEDSAVYLCASLTGGGTEAFFGQGTRLTVV.

This chain joins TRBV6-5 and TRBJ2-6; possibly TRBD1 for D (5 bases). The length of the CDR3 is 15 residues. The ends were cut back, 6 bases at V and 0 bases at J, with 9 bases in the middle. CDR1 and CDR2 (germline): MNHEY, SVGAGI. The CDR3: CASSNRISGANVLTF. The CDR3 DNA follows: TGTGCCAGCAGCAACAGGATCTCTGGGGCCAACGTCCTGACTTTC.

The DNA of the CDR3 is TGCGCCAGCAGCGGCCGGGAGGGCACCGGGGAGCTGTTTTTT. Protein sequence: CASSGREGTGELFF. This rearrangement joins TRBV5-1 to TRBJ2-2; 8 bases are a match to TRBD2. From germline, CDR1 is SGHRS and CDR2 YFSETQ. V dropped 4 bases and J dropped 4; count of bases not matched to a gene: 3. CDR3 length: 14 residues.

The rearrangement links TRBV25-1 to TRBJ1-5; D is ambiguous. The CDR3 extends over 14 amino acids. The germline gives CDR1 MGHDK, CDR2 SYGVNS. V lost 4 bases, J lost 2 bases, and 9 bases lay in between. The CDR3 nucleotides read TGTGCCAGCAGTGCAGGTAATCGCAATCAGCCCCAGCATTTT. Its translation is CASSAGNRNQPQHF. Drawing the rest from reference TRBV25-1 and TRBJ1-5, the complete variable domain is EADIYQTPRYLVIGTGKKITLECSQTMGHDKMYWYQQDPGMELHLIHYSYGVNSTEKGDLSSESTVSRIRTEHFPLTLESARPSHTSQYLCASSAGNRNQPQHFGDGTRLSIL.